This T cell receptor (beta chain) was captured in a study of early T cells in non-severe SARS-CoV-2 infection. There are a few counts of this clonotype. CDR1 SGHKS and CDR2 YYEKEE come from the germline V gene (reference sequence). V shed 0 bases and J shed 2 bases, with 12 bases lying between them. The CDR3 totals 15 residues. The library protocol tagged individual cDNA molecules with unique molecular identifiers. TCRdb called the 5' RACE reads again in MiXCR, with one record for every CDR3 protein. The profile shows some 66,000 distinct CDR3 sequences, approximately 9% of them singletons. The V gene is TRBV5-5, the J gene TRBJ2-7; possibly TRBD1 or TRBD2 for D (5 bases each). Sequencing was carried out using whole blood. The sequence was obtained from an adult who was a healthcare worker with PCR-confirmed SARS-CoV-2 infection or an uninfected control (not recorded which). The CDR3 DNA is TGTGCCAGCAGCTTGGGTCTCCAGGGAGCCTACGAGCAGTACTTC. This codes for CASSLGLQGAYEQYF.